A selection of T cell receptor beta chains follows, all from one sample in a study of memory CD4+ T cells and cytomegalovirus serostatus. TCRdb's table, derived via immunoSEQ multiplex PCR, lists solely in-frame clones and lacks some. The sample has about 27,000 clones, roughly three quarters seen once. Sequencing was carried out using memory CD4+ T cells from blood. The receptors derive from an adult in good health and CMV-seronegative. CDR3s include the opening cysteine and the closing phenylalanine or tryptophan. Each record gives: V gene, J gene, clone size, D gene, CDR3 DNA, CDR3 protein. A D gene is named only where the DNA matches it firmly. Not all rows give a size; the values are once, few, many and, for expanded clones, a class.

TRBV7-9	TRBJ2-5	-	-	TGTGCCAGCAGCCAGATAAGGGAGACCCAGTACTTC	CASSQIRETQYF
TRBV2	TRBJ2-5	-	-	TGTGCCAGCAGTGGAGAAGAGACCCAGTACTTC	CASSGEETQYF
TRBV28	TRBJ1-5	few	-	TGTGCCAGCAGTTTCCAGTGGGGTAATCAGCCCCAGCATTTT	CASSFQWGNQPQHF
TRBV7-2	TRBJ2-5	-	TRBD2	TGTGCCAGCAGCTTCGAGCGGGGGGGTAAGACCCAGTACTTC	CASSFERGGKTQYF
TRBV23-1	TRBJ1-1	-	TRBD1	TGCGCCAGCAGTCAATCGAAGACAGGGGGCAAAGCTTTCTTT	CASSQSKTGGKAFF
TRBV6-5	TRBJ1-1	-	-	TGTGCCATCAGGACGAGCACGGTGGGGAACACTGAAGCTTTCTTT	CAIRTSTVGNTEAFF
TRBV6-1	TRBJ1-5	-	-	TGTGCCAGCAGTGAATCGTCGAATCCGCCCCAGCATTTT	CASSESSNPPQHF
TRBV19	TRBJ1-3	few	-	TGTGCCAGTAGTGACAGATACTCTGGAAACACCATATATTTT	CASSDRYSGNTIYF
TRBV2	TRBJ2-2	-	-	TGTGCCAGCAGTGTGGAAGGGCCCAAGAACACCGGGGAGCTGTTTTTT	CASSVEGPKNTGELFF
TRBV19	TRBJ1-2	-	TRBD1	TGTGCCAGTAGTATCCCTCCTGGGGGACAGTTGAGGAGCTACACCTTC	CASSIPPGGQLRSYTF
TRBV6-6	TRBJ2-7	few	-	TGTGCCAGCGCCGCGGGACACCTAACCGGGAACGAGCAGTACTTC	CASAAGHLTGNEQYF
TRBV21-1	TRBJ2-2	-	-	TGTGCCAGCAGCCAACGGGACAGGGGGGCCCCCGGGGAGCTGTTTTTT	CASSQRDRGAPGELFF
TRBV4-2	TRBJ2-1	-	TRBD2	TGTGCCAGCACCCAACTAGCGGGAGGGCGGAATGAGCAGTTCTTC	CASTQLAGGRNEQFF
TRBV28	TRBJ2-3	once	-	TGTGCCAGCAAGACCAGTACAGATACGCAGTATTTT	CASKTSTDTQYF
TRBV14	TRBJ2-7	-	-	TGTGCCAGCAGCCAAGATCGCAGGGGTTACGAGCAGTACTTC	CASSQDRRGYEQYF
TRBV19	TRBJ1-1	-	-	TGTGCCAGTACCCCTGGGGGTCCTGAAGCTTTCTTT	CASTPGGPEAFF
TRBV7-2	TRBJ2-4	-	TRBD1	TGTGCCAGCAGCTCCGGGACAGGGGTGAACATTCAGTACTTC	CASSSGTGVNIQYF
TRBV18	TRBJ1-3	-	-	TGTGCCAGCTCACCTACATTACCCAGACTGGGTAACTCTGGAAACACCATATATTTT	CASSPTLPRLGNSGNTIYF
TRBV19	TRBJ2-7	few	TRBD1	TGTGCCAGTAGTATTGGATCGGTACAGGGGGCCGAGCAGTACTTC	CASSIGSVQGAEQYF
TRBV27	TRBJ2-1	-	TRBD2	TGTGCCAGCAGTTATGGGACTAGCGGGGCCAATGAGCAGTTCTTC	CASSYGTSGANEQFF
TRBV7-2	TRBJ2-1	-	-	TGTGCCAGCAGTCCCGGGACCCTTGAGCAGTTCTTC	CASSPGTLEQFF
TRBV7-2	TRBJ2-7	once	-	TGTGCCAGCAGCCGACCCGGACAGTTGGGAGTTTACGAGCAGTACTTC	CASSRPGQLGVYEQYF
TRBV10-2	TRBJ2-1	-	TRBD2	TGCGCCAGCAGGGTACTAGCGGGAGTTGACAATGAGCAGTTCTTC	CASRVLAGVDNEQFF
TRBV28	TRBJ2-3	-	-	TGTGCCAGCCTTGCGGCGGGGACAGATACGCAGTATTTT	CASLAAGTDTQYF
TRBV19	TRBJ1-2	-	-	TGTGCCAGTAGTCCCCCGGTGGGGGTTAACTATGGCTACACCTTC	CASSPPVGVNYGYTF